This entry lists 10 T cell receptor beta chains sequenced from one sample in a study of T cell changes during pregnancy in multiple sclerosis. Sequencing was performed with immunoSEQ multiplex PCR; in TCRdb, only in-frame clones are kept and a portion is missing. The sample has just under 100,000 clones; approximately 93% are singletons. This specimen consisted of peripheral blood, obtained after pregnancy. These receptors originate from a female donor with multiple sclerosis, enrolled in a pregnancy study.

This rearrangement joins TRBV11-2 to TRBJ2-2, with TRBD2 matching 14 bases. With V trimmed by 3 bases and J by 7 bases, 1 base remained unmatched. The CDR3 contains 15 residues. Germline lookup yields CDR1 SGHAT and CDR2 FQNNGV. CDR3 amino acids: CASSFGLAGGGELFF. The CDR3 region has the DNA TGTGCCAGCAGCTTCGGACTAGCGGGAGGCGGGGAGCTGTTTTTT.

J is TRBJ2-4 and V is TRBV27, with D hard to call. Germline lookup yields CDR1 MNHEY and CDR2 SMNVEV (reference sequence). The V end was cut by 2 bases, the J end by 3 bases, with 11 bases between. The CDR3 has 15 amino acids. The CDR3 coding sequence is TGTGCCAGCAGTTTAACGACTGGAATCAAAAACATTCAGTACTTC. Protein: CASSLTTGIKNIQYF.

The CDR3 DNA reads TGCGCCAGCAGCCAACAGGGGACAAACACCGGGGAGCTGTTTTTT. It yields the protein CASSQQGTNTGELFF. This chain connects TRBV5-1 to TRBJ2-2; 7 positions agree with TRBD1. Per the germline V gene, CDR1 is SGHRS and CDR2 is YFSETQ. V was pared by 4 bases and J by 2 bases, with 5 bases of the junction left unmatched. The CDR3 has 15 residues.

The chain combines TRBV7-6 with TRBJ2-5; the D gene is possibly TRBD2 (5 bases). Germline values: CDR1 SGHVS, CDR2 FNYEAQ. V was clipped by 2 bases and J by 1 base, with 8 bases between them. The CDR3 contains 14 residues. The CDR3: CASSLIGIQETQYF. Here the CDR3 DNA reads TGTGCCAGCAGCTTAATCGGGATCCAAGAGACCCAGTACTTC. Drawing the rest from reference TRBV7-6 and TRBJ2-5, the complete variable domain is GAGVSQSPRYKVTKRGQDVALRCDPISGHVSLYWYRQALGQGPEFLTYFNYEAQQDKSGLPNDRFSAERPEGSISTLTIQRTEQRDSAMYRCASSLIGIQETQYFGPGTRLLVL.

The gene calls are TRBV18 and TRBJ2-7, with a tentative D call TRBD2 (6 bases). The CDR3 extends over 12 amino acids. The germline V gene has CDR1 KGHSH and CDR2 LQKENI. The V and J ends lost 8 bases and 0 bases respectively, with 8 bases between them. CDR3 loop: CASAGLSYEQYF. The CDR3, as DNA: TGTGCCAGCGCGGGACTCTCCTACGAGCAGTACTTC.

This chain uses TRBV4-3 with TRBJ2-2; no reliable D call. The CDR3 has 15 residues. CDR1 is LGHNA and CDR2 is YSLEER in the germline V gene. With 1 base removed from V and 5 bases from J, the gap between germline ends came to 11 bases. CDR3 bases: TGCGCCAGCAGCCAAGGTGCGGCTCAGACCGGGGAGCTGTTTTTT. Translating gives CASSQGAAQTGELFF.

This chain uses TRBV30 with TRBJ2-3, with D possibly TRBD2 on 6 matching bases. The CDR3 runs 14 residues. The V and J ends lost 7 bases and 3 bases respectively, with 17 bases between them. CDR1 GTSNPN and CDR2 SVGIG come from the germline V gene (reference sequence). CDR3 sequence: CAYKVPGTTDTQYF. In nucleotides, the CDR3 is TGTGCCTACAAAGTGCCCGGGACTACAGATACGCAGTATTTT.

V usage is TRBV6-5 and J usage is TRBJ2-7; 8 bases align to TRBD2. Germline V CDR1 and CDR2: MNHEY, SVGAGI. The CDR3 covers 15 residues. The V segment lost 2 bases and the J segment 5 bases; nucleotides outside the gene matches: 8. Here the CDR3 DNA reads TGTGCCAGCAGTTACCGTAGCGGGACGCGAAACGAGCAGTACTTC. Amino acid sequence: CASSYRSGTRNEQYF.

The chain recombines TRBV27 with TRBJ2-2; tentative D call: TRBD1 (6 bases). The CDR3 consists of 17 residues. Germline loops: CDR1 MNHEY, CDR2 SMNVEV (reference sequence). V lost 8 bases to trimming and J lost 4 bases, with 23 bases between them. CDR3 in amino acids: CASPLMDEQGPTGELFF. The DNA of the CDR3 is TGTGCCAGCCCCTTGATGGATGAACAGGGTCCCACCGGGGAGCTGTTTTTT.

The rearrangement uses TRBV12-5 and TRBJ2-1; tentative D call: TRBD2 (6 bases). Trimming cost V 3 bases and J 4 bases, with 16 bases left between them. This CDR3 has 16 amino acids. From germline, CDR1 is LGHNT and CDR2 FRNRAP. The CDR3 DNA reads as TGTGCTAGTGGTTTAACCGGACTAACAGAGTACAATGAGCAGTTCTTC. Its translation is CASGLTGLTEYNEQFF.